The next 2 T cell receptor beta chains were all read from a single sample in a study of shared clonotypes between healthy human individuals. Profiling relied on immunoSEQ multiplex PCR, and the TCRdb table lists in-frame clones only, not all of them. Of 300,000 to 350,000 clones listed, more than 60% are singletons. The sample taken for sequencing was memory CD4+ T cells sorted from blood. Subset noted: CD45RA-negative fraction. Source of these receptors: a man aged 25-45 years in good health.

The chain has TRBV7-6 and TRBJ2-6, with D tentatively TRBD1 (5 bases). Germline loops: CDR1 SGHVS, CDR2 FNYEAQ. V lost 5 bases and J 2 bases, leaving 10 bases between the germline ends. The CDR3 length is 15 residues. Written as DNA, the CDR3 is TGTGCCAGCAGCCCGACAGTAACTGGGGCCAACGTCCTGACTTTC. Protein sequence: CASSPTVTGANVLTF.

This chain joins TRBV4-1 and TRBJ2-7; D call uncertain. From germline, CDR1 is MGHRA and CDR2 YSYEKL. Trimming cost V 1 base and J 0 bases, with 10 bases left between them. This CDR3 spans 15 amino acids. CDR3 DNA sequence: TGCGCCAGCAGCCAAGTTCCGGGCTCCTCCTACGAGCAGTACTTC. The encoded protein is CASSQVPGSSYEQYF.